This T cell receptor beta chain comes out of a study of siplizumab effects on memory and regulatory T cells. Study observations and caveats: The authors did not confirm suppressive function in proliferating Tregs from siplizumab cultures.

Germline V gene data show CDR1 as MDHEN and CDR2 as SYDVKM. The V end was cut by 7 bases, the J end by 2 bases, with 24 bases between. The CDR3 consists of 17 residues. Assays covered roughly 9.8 x 10^4 TCR templates per sample. Using immunoSEQ multiplex PCR, the repertoire was profiled, and TCRdb retains in-frame clones only, with some absent. Altogether around 100,000 clones are present, approximately 94% being singletons, with the ten largest covering over 1%. Points on this clone: Its antigen remains unidentified.

The V gene is TRBV28, the J gene TRBJ2-7; no definite D call. This clonotype originated in a human donor in good health. Sequenced material: non-Treg CD4+ T cells sorted from blood. Here the CDR3 DNA reads TGTGCCAGCATTCTCCCAGTTCCCTCCGGATGGGCCTACGAGCAGTACTTC. Translating gives CASILPVPSGWAYEQYF.